The next 25 T cell receptor beta chains were all read from a single sample in a study of T cell repertoires in cytomegalovirus infection. A single record per CDR3 protein comes from TCRdb applying MiXCR to the reads. This table has fewer than 950,000 distinct CDR3 sequences, 32% appearing once. These receptors' antigens are unknown. This sample comprised cultured CD8+ T cells from PBMCs, obtained from culture after CMV antigen stimulation. The origin of the receptors is a human donor in good health (CMV status not recorded). Some clones in this sample may be carry-over from other donors' samples.

The chain employs TRBV18 and TRBJ2-1; 8 bases map to TRBD1. CDR1 is KGHSH, CDR2 LQKENI, per germline. The CDR3 runs 16 residues. The V gene end was trimmed by 3 bases and the J gene end by 1 base; junction bases not matched to a gene: 5. The CDR3 DNA is TGTGCCAGCTCACCCTCAGGGGGCTATTCCTACAATGAGCAGTTCTTC. Translating it yields CASSPSGGYSYNEQFF. The full variable domain, with the rest looked up from reference TRBV18 and TRBJ2-1, is NAGVMQNPRHLVRRRGQEARLRCSPMKGHSHVYWYRQLPEEGLKFMVYLQKENIIDESGMPKERFSAEFPKEGPSILRIQQVVRGDSAAYFCASSPSGGYSYNEQFFGPGTRLTVL.

The genes are TRBV6-2 or TRBV6-3 and TRBJ2-7; possibly TRBD1 or TRBD2 for D (7 bases each). Deletions cut 7 bases from V and 4 bases from J, with 20 bases between. From germline, CDR1 is MNHEY and CDR2 SVGEGT. This CDR3 contains 15 residues. This CDR3 is CASTKTAGQIYEQYV. The CDR3 nucleotides are TGTGCCAGCACCAAGACAGCGGGACAGATATACGAGCAGTACGTC.

This clonotype was observed a few times. The CDR3 region has the DNA TGCGCCAGCAGCCAAGATCGTTGGAGGCCGACCGGGGGACCCCAAGAGACCCAGTACTTC. It yields the protein CASSQDRWRPTGGPQETQYF. The chain is built from TRBV4-1 and TRBJ2-5; the D gene is possibly TRBD2 (6 bases). V lost 0 bases and J 1 base, leaving 24 bases between the germline ends. CDR1 and CDR2 from the germline V gene are MGHRA and YSYEKL. CDR3 length: 20 residues.

Only one count was recorded for this clonotype. The conserved final phenylalanine or tryptophan is absent from the CDR3, which likely points to a read error. Here the CDR3 reads CASSYSDPFAETQYI. DNA of the CDR3: TGTGCCAGCAGTTACTCCGACCCCTTTGCTGAGACCCAGTACATC. The chain couples TRBV6-6 to TRBJ2-5; no clear D. V lost 0 bases, J lost 5 bases, and 13 bases lay in between. The CDR3 is 15 amino acids. Germline CDR1 is MNHNY and CDR2 is SVGAGI (reference sequence).

This clonotype has only a few counts. The chain couples TRBV6-5 to TRBJ1-2, with D maybe TRBD1 (5 bases). CDR1 is MNHEY and CDR2 is SVGAGI in the germline V gene. CDR3 length equals 14 residues. Trimming removed 5 bases from V and 5 bases from J, with 15 bases in between. The CDR3 DNA sequence: TGTGCCAGCAGTCGGGACCGCCGCGGATATGGCTACACCTTC. It encodes CASSRDRRGYGYTF.

With respect to this clonotype: A read error may produce the germline difference seen at one junction end. This chain joins TRBV7-8 and TRBJ1-5; 8 nucleotides match TRBD1. Germline V gene data show CDR1 as SGHVS and CDR2 as FQNEAQ. CDR3 length: 15 amino acids. DNA of the CDR3: TGTGCCAGCAACCCCTCAGGGGGCGGTAATCGGCCCCAGCATTTT. Amino acids: CASNPSGGGNRPQHF.

The chain carries TRBV7-9 and TRBJ2-7; the match to TRBD2 covers 8 bases. Germline assignment: CDR1 SEHNR and CDR2 FQNEAQ (reference sequence). The V gene end was trimmed by 5 bases and the J gene end by 2 bases; junction bases not matched to a gene: 8. The CDR3 extends over 15 amino acids. The CDR3 sequence: CASSPRLAPTYEQYF. The CDR3 DNA reads as TGTGCCAGCAGCCCTAGACTAGCGCCGACCTACGAGCAGTACTTC. Filled out from reference TRBV7-9 and TRBJ2-7, the complete variable domain reads DTGVSQNPRHKITKRGQNVTFRCDPISEHNRLYWYRQTLGQGPEFLTYFQNEAQLEKSRLLSDRFSAERPKGSFSTLEIQRTEQGDSAMYLCASSPRLAPTYEQYFGPGTRLTVT.

This clonotype was counted only a few times. The V call is TRBV11-2, the J call TRBJ2-2, with unresolved D. V lost 7 bases, J lost 7 bases, and 13 bases lay in between. Germline CDR1 reads SGHAT; CDR2 reads FQNNGV. CDR3 length: 13 amino acids. CDR3 sequence reads: CASTSYRSGELFF. Written as DNA, the CDR3 is TGTGCCAGCACCTCTTACCGGAGCGGGGAGCTGTTTTTT.

The CDR3: CASKGKENNEQFF. Written as DNA, the CDR3 is TGTGCCAGCAAAGGGAAAGAGAACAATGAGCAGTTCTTC. The V and J genes are TRBV6-1 and TRBJ2-1; D call uncertain. Germline V gene data show CDR1 as MNHNS and CDR2 as SASEGT. The CDR3 covers 13 residues. With 7 bases removed from V and 5 bases from J, the gap between germline ends came to 12 bases.

The rearrangement links TRBV18 to TRBJ2-5; 10 nucleotides align to TRBD2. The germline gives CDR1 KGHSH, CDR2 LQKENI. The CDR3 totals 16 residues. The V gene end was trimmed by 4 bases and the J gene end by 5 bases; junction bases not matched to a gene: 10. The DNA for the CDR3 is TGTGCCAGCTCACTCTCCGGACTAGCGGTGGACGAGACCCAGTACTTC. Amino acid sequence: CASSLSGLAVDETQYF.

The V and J genes are TRBV4-2 and TRBJ2-1; 7 bases align to TRBD2. The CDR3 totals 14 residues. J lost 6 bases, V lost 1 base, and 3 bases had no gene match. Per the germline V gene, CDR1 is LGHNA and CDR2 is YNFKEQ. The CDR3 protein is CASSQAWGGNEQFF. The CDR3 DNA reads TGTGCCAGCAGCCAAGCGTGGGGGGGCAATGAGCAGTTCTTC.

V is TRBV10-3 and J is TRBJ2-3; D gene ambiguous. The CDR3 has 12 amino acids. Germline values: CDR1 ENHRY, CDR2 SYGVKD. V dropped 8 bases and J dropped 2 bases, with 8 bases sitting between them. This CDR3 is CAIRDNTDTQYF. As DNA, the CDR3 is TGTGCCATCCGAGACAACACAGATACGCAGTATTTT.

This clonotype has a count of ten or more. The rearrangement uses TRBV12-3 or TRBV12-4 and TRBJ1-5; D may be TRBD1 (5 bases). Trimming pared 4 bases from V and 4 bases from J, leaving 14 bases between. The CDR3 runs 15 residues. DNA of the CDR3: TGTGCCAGCAGTTCCTCTTGGGGCCAGAATCAGCCCCAGCATTTT. It is translated as CASSSSWGQNQPQHF.

The chain recombines TRBV11-2 with TRBJ2-7; unclear D gene. Germline V gene sequence: CDR1 SGHAT, CDR2 FQNNGV. Trimming pared 0 bases from V and 3 bases from J, leaving 9 bases between. The CDR3 is 14 residues long. The CDR3 DNA sequence: TGTGCCAGCAGCTTAGATCCACGGCACTACGAGCAGTACGTC. It specifies CASSLDPRHYEQYV.

V usage is TRBV18 and J usage is TRBJ2-3; 7 bases fit TRBD1. V shed 0 bases and J 2 bases; nucleotides not matched to a gene: 5. Germline V CDR1 and CDR2: KGHSH, LQKENI. The CDR3 totals 16 residues. The CDR3 DNA sequence: TGTGCCAGCTCACCACCGACAGGGAAGCTCACAGATACGCAGTATTTT. It encodes CASSPPTGKLTDTQYF.

The rearrangement uses TRBV9 and TRBJ1-2; 8 bases match TRBD1. Germline-derived CDR1 and CDR2 are SGDLS and YYNGEE. The CDR3 has 15 residues. V lost 5 bases and J lost 4; bases outside the gene matches: 10. Written as DNA, the CDR3 is TGTGCCAGCAGTCCTCTCAGGGGGCCTTCCTATGGCTACACCTTC. The encoded protein is CASSPLRGPSYGYTF.

The chain recombines TRBV20-1 with TRBJ2-1; D not resolved. Trimming stripped 2 bases from V and 3 bases from J, with 8 bases between. Germline-derived CDR1 and CDR2 are DFQATT and SNEGSKA (reference sequence). This CDR3 has 13 residues. The CDR3 sequence is CSARPTGYNEQFF. CDR3 coding DNA: TGCAGTGCTAGACCAACTGGCTACAATGAGCAGTTCTTC.

The chain carries TRBV12-3 or TRBV12-4 and TRBJ2-7; D may be TRBD1 or TRBD2 (5 bases each). V was trimmed by 3 bases and J by 6 bases, leaving 9 bases between them. The CDR3 spans 12 residues. For the CDR3, the DNA is TGTGCCAGCAGTTTCGGGGCTCGCGAGCAGTACTTC. Protein product: CASSFGAREQYF.

This clonotype showed up just a few times. The chain employs TRBV4-2 and TRBJ2-3, with a weak D call TRBD2 (7 bases). V was shortened by 0 bases and J by 3 bases, with 19 bases between the two germline ends. CDR3 length: 18 amino acids. Germline lookup yields CDR1 LGHNA and CDR2 YNFKEQ. The CDR3 loop is CASSQEGRGGGGTDTQYF. The CDR3 region has the DNA TGTGCCAGCAGCCAAGAAGGCAGAGGGGGGGGCGGGACAGATACGCAGTATTTT.

The chain couples TRBV5-4 to TRBJ2-3; D not resolved. Germline CDR1 and CDR2: SGHNT and YYREEE (reference sequence). The CDR3 extends over 16 amino acids. Trimming took 6 bases from V and 0 from J, leaving 17 bases between them. The CDR3 loop is CASTLRREISTDTQYF. CDR3 nucleotide sequence: TGTGCCAGCACCCTGCGAAGGGAAATTAGCACAGATACGCAGTATTTT.

V is TRBV19 and J is TRBJ1-1; D gene uncertain. CDR3 length equals 13 residues. Germline loops: CDR1 LNHDA, CDR2 SQIVND (reference sequence). Trimming left V 7 bases short and J 3 bases short, with 12 bases between. The CDR3 nucleotides are TGTGCCAGTACCGAATACCATTACACTGAAGCTTTCTTT. It codes for CASTEYHYTEAFF.

This clonotype was detected ten times or more. The gene calls are TRBV27 and TRBJ2-5; a weak D match, TRBD2 (7 bases). Trimming removed 3 bases from V and 1 base from J, with 12 bases in between. Germline V gene sequence: CDR1 MNHEY, CDR2 SMNVEV (reference sequence). The CDR3 extends over 15 amino acids. DNA for the CDR3: TGTGCCAGCAGTTTTGCGGGGGCGCTCCAAGAGACCCAGTACTTC. Translated: CASSFAGALQETQYF.

In regard to this clonotype: Sequence at one end of the junction differs from germline and may be a read error. The chain employs TRBV7-8 and TRBJ2-6, with 9 bases that match TRBD1. The CDR3 has 16 amino acids. CDR1 is SGHVS and CDR2 is FQNEAQ in the germline V gene. CDR3 nucleotide sequence: TGTGCCAACAGCTGGGACAGGGACTCTGGGGCCAACGTCCTGACTTTC. Its translation: CANSWDRDSGANVLTF.

The gene calls are TRBV6-5 and TRBJ1-1, with TRBD1 as a possible D gene (5 bases). Trimming shortened V by 5 bases and J by 3 bases, and 13 bases separated the two germline ends. Looked up from germline, CDR1 is MNHEY and CDR2 is SVGAGI. This CDR3 contains 14 residues. The CDR3 protein is CASSLAPGDTEAFF. CDR3 DNA: TGTGCCAGCAGTCTGGCCCCGGGGGACACTGAAGCTTTCTTT.

This clonotype was found many times. CDR3 bases: TGCGCCAGCAGTCAATCGGAGAGGGACACCAATCCAGAGACCCAGTACTTC. It specifies CASSQSERDTNPETQYF. The V gene is TRBV23-1, the J gene TRBJ2-5, with D perhaps matching TRBD1 (6 bases). TRBV23-1 has ORF status, its function being uncertain. Trimming shortened V by 0 bases and J by 4 bases, and 18 bases separated the two germline ends. This CDR3 comprises 17 residues.